This TCR beta chain was profiled in a study of blood T cells in healthy people across ages. In its sample, this clonotype was seen many times. The antigen is undetermined. The V and J ends lost 0 bases and 10 bases respectively, with 13 bases between them. This CDR3 is built from 13 residues. Germline loops: CDR1 SGHRS, CDR2 YFSETQ. Overall study results and limits: Greater diversity and more naive CD4+ cells were seen in long-lived donors than in aged donors. PBMCs left unsorted prevented a conclusive naive versus antigen-experienced comparison.

Alongside a J-beta primer mix, a sample-barcoded 5' primer served in a second PCR lasting roughly 6 to 12 cycles. One entry per CDR3 protein results from TCRdb running MiXCR on the 5' RACE reads. The data show 550,000 to 800,000 distinct CDR3 sequences, with about a third seen just once and 15% held by the top ten. The chain recombines TRBV5-1 with TRBJ1-1; D is unclear. The TCR comes from a woman of 80 years or more in good health. Input material: blood. The CDR3 loop is CASSLGSPAGAFF. In nucleotides, the CDR3 is TGCGCCAGCAGCTTGGGGAGTCCCGCCGGAGCTTTCTTT.